The 25 T cell receptor beta chains given below trace back to one sample, sequenced in a study of cytomegalovirus exposure and HLA in healthy donors. PCR amplification relied on 60 Vbeta primers (plus 13 Jbeta primers). The table came from immunoSEQ multiplex PCR; TCRdb's copy has only in-frame clones and leaves some out. This repertoire shows fewer than 250,000 clones, roughly 77% found once; its top ten account for 4.5% to 5.5%. Material for sequencing was PBMCs. The receptor set was obtained from a man aged 30 to 45 in good health and CMV-seropositive.

V is TRBV7-2 and J is TRBJ1-1; 9 nucleotides agree with TRBD1. V shed 4 bases, J shed 4 bases, and the junction held 10 bases outside the gene matches. CDR3 length equals 16 residues. Germline CDR1 is SGHTA and CDR2 is FQGNSA. CDR3 amino acids: CASSSVQGAGLTEAFF. Written as DNA, the CDR3 is TGTGCCAGCAGCTCTGTACAGGGGGCAGGACTCACTGAAGCTTTCTTT.

The gene calls are TRBV13 and TRBJ2-3; D is unresolved. CDR1 PRHDT and CDR2 FYEKMQ come from the germline V gene (reference sequence). Between the trimmed V and J ends, which lost 5 bases and 0 bases, there was a span of 3 bases. CDR3 length: 12 residues. The CDR3 DNA sequence: TGTGCCAGCAGCCCGAGCACAGATACGCAGTATTTT. Its protein product is CASSPSTDTQYF.

This chain connects TRBV18 to TRBJ2-1; 9 bases are shared with TRBD1. CDR3 length: 15 amino acids. CDR1 KGHSH and CDR2 LQKENI come from the germline V gene. Germline trimming cut 0 bases from V and 7 bases from J; bases unmatched to any gene: 4. The CDR3 DNA is TGTGCCAGCTCACCACCGGACAGGGGTGGTAATGAGCAGTTCTTC. Its translation: CASSPPDRGGNEQFF.

This clone was seen more than once but under ten times. The rearrangement joins TRBV4-3 to TRBJ2-7; TRBD1 matches 11 bases. J was trimmed by 2 bases and V by 4 bases; bases with no gene match: 1. This CDR3 has 14 residues. Germline CDR1 LGHNA, CDR2 YSLEER. CDR3 residues: CASSLDRGPYEQYF. CDR3 nucleotides: TGCGCCAGCAGCCTGGACAGGGGGCCCTACGAGCAGTACTTC.

This chain uses TRBV5-1 with TRBJ2-1; the match to TRBD1 covers 8 bases. Germline assignment: CDR1 SGHRS and CDR2 YFSETQ. The CDR3 contains 16 residues. V lost 1 base to trimming and J lost 2 bases; unmatched junction nucleotides: 5. The DNA of the CDR3 is TGCGCCAGCAGCTTGAGGCAGGGGGCCACCTACAATGAGCAGTTCTTC. Translating it yields CASSLRQGATYNEQFF.

Only one count was recorded for this clone. In DNA form, the CDR3 reads TGTGCCAGCAGCGTAGTAGCGGGGGACACAGATACGCAGTATTTT. This translates into CASSVVAGDTDTQYF. V usage is TRBV9 and J usage is TRBJ2-3; TRBD2 matches at 9 bases. The CDR3 sequence is 15 residues long. The germline V gene has CDR1 SGDLS and CDR2 YYNGEE. V lost 0 bases to trimming and J lost 2 bases; unmatched junction nucleotides: 1.

The V call is TRBV27, the J call TRBJ2-5; the match to TRBD2 covers 11 bases. The V segment lost 5 bases and the J segment 5 bases; nucleotides outside the gene matches: 7. Germline CDR1 and CDR2: MNHEY and SMNVEV (reference sequence). The CDR3 contains 15 residues. The CDR3 loop is CASSAPLAGDETQYF. CDR3 in DNA: TGTGCCAGCAGTGCCCCACTAGCGGGAGATGAGACCCAGTACTTC.

The V call is TRBV30, the J call TRBJ1-1; 8 nucleotides match TRBD1. Germline assignment: CDR1 GTSNPN and CDR2 SVGIG (reference sequence). This CDR3 comprises 13 residues. Losses at the gene ends were 6 bases for V and 1 base for J; bases not matched to a gene: 4. The CDR3 DNA sequence: TGTGCCTGCCCGACAGGGGCGAACACTGAAGCTTTCTTT. Amino acid sequence: CACPTGANTEAFF.

The rearrangement links TRBV7-2 to TRBJ2-2, with 9 bases that match TRBD2. The CDR3 has 18 residues. In germline, CDR1 is SGHTA, CDR2 FQGNSA. J was trimmed by 4 bases and V by 7 bases; bases with no gene match: 16. The CDR3 nucleotides are TGTGCCAGCAACCCAAAGGGGCTAGCGGGAATTAGCACCGGGGAGCTGTTTTTT. This translates into CASNPKGLAGISTGELFF. Full variable domain (rest looked up from reference TRBV7-2 and TRBJ2-2): GAGVSQSPSNKVTEKGKDVELRCDPISGHTALYWYRQSLGQGLEFLIYFQGNSAPDKSGLPSDRFSAERTGGSVSTLTIQRTQQEDSAVYLCASNPKGLAGISTGELFFGEGSRLTVL.

Of note for this clone: At one boundary the junction diverges from the germline segment, which might be a read error. V gene TRBV7-9 combines with J gene TRBJ1-2; 7 bases align to TRBD1. This CDR3 has 14 residues. CDR1 and CDR2 (germline): SEHNR, FQNEAQ (reference sequence). The CDR3: CTSTRQGDGNGYTF. In DNA form, the CDR3 reads TGTACCAGCACCAGACAGGGCGACGGGAATGGCTACACCTTC. Using reference TRBV7-9 and TRBJ1-2 for the parts outside the CDR3, the full variable domain is DTGVSQNPRHKITKRGQNVTFRCDPISEHNRLYWYRQTLGQGPEFLTYFQNEAQLEKSRLLSDRFSAERPKGSFSTLEIQRTEQGDSAMYLCTSTRQGDGNGYTFGSGTRLTVV.

This clone was counted once. This chain links TRBV27 with TRBJ2-5; 15 positions agree with TRBD2. The CDR3 has 15 residues. Germline lookup yields CDR1 MNHEY and CDR2 SMNVEV (reference sequence). V dropped 9 bases and J dropped 5; count of bases not matched to a gene: 7. CDR3 in DNA: TGTGCCAGTGGACTAGCGGGGGGGCTGGGGGAGACCCAGTACTTC. This encodes CASGLAGGLGETQYF.

This chain connects TRBV7-2 to TRBJ2-7; TRBD1 agrees at 8 bases. This CDR3 is built from 15 residues. The germline gives CDR1 SGHTA, CDR2 FQGNSA. J was trimmed by 2 bases and V by 5 bases; bases with no gene match: 8. CDR3 in DNA: TGTGCCAGCAGCCCCCCCGCGACAGGGGCCTACGAGCAGTACTTC. Translation gives CASSPPATGAYEQYF.

The chain links TRBV4-1 to TRBJ1-4; perhaps TRBD1 as D (5 bases). CDR3 length: 17 amino acids. Trimming cost V 2 bases and J 4 bases, with 17 bases left between them. Germline-derived CDR1 and CDR2 are MGHRA and YSYEKL. CDR3 bases: TGCGCCAGCAGCCAAAGTCCGGGTGGGGGGAGTAATGAAAAACTGTTTTTT. This translates into CASSQSPGGGSNEKLFF.

This CDR3 reads CASSLGGGRSYEQYF. Written as DNA, the CDR3 is TGTGCCAGCAGCTTGGGGGGCGGACGGTCGTACGAGCAGTACTTC. This chain connects TRBV5-4 to TRBJ2-5; D possibly corresponds to TRBD1 (5 bases). The DNA end is a closer match to TRBJ2-7, so the J assignment may be wrong. The CDR3 sequence is 15 residues long. CDR1 and CDR2 (germline): SGHNT, YYREEE (reference sequence).

The chain has TRBV2 and TRBJ2-7; the D gene is possibly TRBD2 (6 bases). This CDR3 region has 15 residues. V was pared by 7 bases and J by 0 bases, with 16 bases between. Germline-derived CDR1 and CDR2 are SNHLY and FYNNEI. DNA of the CDR3: TGTGCCAGCACCCGGGACTCCTCGAGCTCCTACGAGCAGTACTTC. Translated, it gives CASTRDSSSSYEQYF.

This clone was seen a few times. The chain has TRBV19 and TRBJ2-5; 7 positions match TRBD2. This CDR3 contains 15 residues. V lost 7 bases, J lost 3 bases, and 11 bases stayed unmatched. Germline loops: CDR1 LNHDA, CDR2 SQIVND (reference sequence). The CDR3 loop reads CASNEGGPGKETQYF. CDR3 DNA: TGTGCCAGTAATGAGGGAGGGCCGGGAAAAGAGACCCAGTACTTC. Complete variable domain (other parts from reference TRBV19 and TRBJ2-5): DGGITQSPKYLFRKEGQNVTLSCEQNLNHDAMYWYRQDPGQGLRLIYYSQIVNDFQKGDIAEGYSVSREKKESFPLTVTSAQKNPTAFYLCASNEGGPGKETQYFGPGTRLLVL.

This chain joins TRBV6-5 and TRBJ2-1; 9 bases align to TRBD2. Germline V lookup: CDR1 MNHEY, CDR2 SVGAGI. J was trimmed by 5 bases and V by 4 bases; bases with no gene match: 3. The length of the CDR3 is 14 residues. The CDR3 DNA reads as TGTGCCAGCAGTTCGGGACTAGCTAACAATGAGCAGTTCTTC. Encoded protein: CASSSGLANNEQFF.

V is TRBV7-6 and J is TRBJ2-7, with D possibly matching TRBD2 (6 bases). CDR3 length: 14 amino acids. Looked up from germline, CDR1 is SGHVS and CDR2 is FNYEAQ. V gave up 1 base and J gave up 6 bases, with 13 bases separating them. The CDR3 DNA reads TGTGCCAGCAGCTTAGTCGGGATCGGGGGCGAGCAGTACTTC. Amino acid sequence: CASSLVGIGGEQYF.

The genes are TRBV9 and TRBJ2-5; 8 nucleotides align to TRBD1. The assigned J gene may be wrong: the sequence end matches TRBJ2-7 better. The CDR3 has 15 amino acids. Per germline, CDR1 SGDLS and CDR2 YYNGEE. The CDR3 DNA reads TGTGCCAGCAGCGTAGAACCGGACAGGGTCTACGAGCAGTACTTC. Translation: CASSVEPDRVYEQYF.

V is TRBV6-1 and J is TRBJ2-3; TRBD1 agrees at 7 bases. Unmatched junction bases numbered 10, after V lost 6 bases and J lost 10 bases. This CDR3 comprises 13 residues. Germline assignment: CDR1 MNHNS and CDR2 SASEGT. CDR3 bases: TGTGCCAGCAGAGCAGGGACAGCCGGGGCGCAGTATTTT. Protein: CASRAGTAGAQYF.

The gene calls are TRBV11-2 and TRBJ1-4, with TRBD1 identical over 7 bases. V lost 1 base to trimming and J lost 8 bases; unmatched junction nucleotides: 10. Germline V CDR1 and CDR2: SGHAT, FQNNGV. The length of the CDR3 is 16 residues. The CDR3 DNA sequence: TGTGCCAGCAGCTTAGTAAGACAGGGCCCGAACGAAAAACTGTTTTTT. As protein: CASSLVRQGPNEKLFF.

The DNA for the CDR3 is TGTGCCAGCAGCCGGCGACAGGCCATTCAGTACTTC. Its protein is CASSRRQAIQYF. The chain uses TRBV28 and TRBJ2-4; D is possibly TRBD1 (6 bases). Deletions cut 6 bases from V and 9 bases from J, with 12 bases between. Per germline, CDR1 MDHEN and CDR2 SYDVKM. The CDR3 is 12 residues long.

This sequence joins TRBV7-2 and TRBJ2-7; D is uncertain. This CDR3 contains 14 residues. Trimming stripped 1 base from V and 3 bases from J, with 10 bases between. CDR1 is SGHTA and CDR2 is FQGNSA in the germline V gene. CDR3 sequence reads: CASSLGGYNYEQYF. The CDR3 region has the DNA TGTGCCAGCAGCTTAGGAGGCTACAACTACGAGCAGTACTTC. Combining the CDR3 with reference TRBV7-2 and TRBJ2-7 gives the whole variable domain GAGVSQSPSNKVTEKGKDVELRCDPISGHTALYWYRQSLGQGLEFLIYFQGNSAPDKSGLPSDRFSAERTGGSVSTLTIQRTQQEDSAVYLCASSLGGYNYEQYFGPGTRLTVT.

The rearrangement links TRBV7-2 to TRBJ1-1, with TRBD1 as a possible D gene (5 bases). Looked up from germline, CDR1 is SGHTA and CDR2 is FQGNSA. V shed 7 bases and J shed 5 bases, with 20 bases lying between them. This CDR3 is built from 15 residues. CDR3 in amino acids: CASTPFTGGRTEAFF. CDR3 coding DNA: TGTGCCAGCACCCCCTTCACGGGGGGAAGAACTGAAGCTTTCTTT. The whole variable domain, filled in from reference TRBV7-2 and TRBJ1-1, reads GAGVSQSPSNKVTEKGKDVELRCDPISGHTALYWYRQSLGQGLEFLIYFQGNSAPDKSGLPSDRFSAERTGGSVSTLTIQRTQQEDSAVYLCASTPFTGGRTEAFFGQGTRLTVV.

The V call is TRBV27, the J call TRBJ2-7, with D perhaps TRBD1 (6 bases). CDR3 length: 15 residues. Trimming removed 5 bases from V and 7 bases from J, with 21 bases in between. CDR1 is MNHEY and CDR2 is SMNVEV in the germline V gene (reference sequence). The CDR3 DNA reads TGTGCCAGCAGTGGATGGGCCAGGGGAGTTGGTGAGCAGTACTTC. Residues: CASSGWARGVGEQYF.